The next 29 T cell receptor beta chains were all read from a single sample in a study of T cell responses to AZD1222 COVID-19 vaccine. Profiled with immunoSEQ multiplex PCR; TCRdb holds only in-frame clones, not every one. The table lists about 170,000 clones, approximately 92% of them singletons. The sequencing here drew on peripheral blood, taken on day 0 of AZD1222 vaccination. Receptors were obtained from an adult in good health.

The rearrangement joins TRBV7-9 to TRBJ1-4, with 8 bases identical to TRBD1. CDR3 length: 15 amino acids. V lost 5 bases, J lost 7 bases, and 9 bases stayed unmatched. The germline V gene encodes CDR1 SEHNR and CDR2 FQNEAQ (reference sequence). The CDR3 DNA reads as TGTGCCAGCAGCCACGCAGGGGGCGAAAGTGAAAAACTGTTTTTT. Protein sequence: CASSHAGGESEKLFF.

This chain uses TRBV28 with TRBJ2-1; no reliable D call. Germline loops: CDR1 MDHEN, CDR2 SYDVKM. Trimming removed 2 bases at V and 7 bases at J, with 6 bases between. The length of the CDR3 is 12 residues. CDR3 in amino acids: CASSLTLNEQFF. For the CDR3, the DNA is TGTGCCAGCAGTTTAACCCTGAATGAGCAGTTCTTC. Drawing the rest from reference TRBV28 and TRBJ2-1, the complete variable domain is DVKVTQSSRYLVKRTGEKVFLECVQDMDHENMFWYRQDPGLGLRLIYFSYDVKMKEKGDIPEGYSVSREKKERFSLILESASTNQTSMYLCASSLTLNEQFFGPGTRLTVL.

J is TRBJ1-1 and V is TRBV5-1; D remains unclear. Germline CDR1 is SGHRS and CDR2 is YFSETQ. Trimming cost V 2 bases and J 3 bases, with 8 bases left between them. The CDR3 totals 13 residues. The CDR3 DNA sequence: TGCGCCAGCAGCTTTGACATAGACACTGAAGCTTTCTTT. It specifies CASSFDIDTEAFF.

The gene calls are TRBV4-1 and TRBJ2-1; the match to TRBD2 covers 7 bases. The germline CDR1 and CDR2 sequences are MGHRA and YSYEKL. Trimming took 0 bases from V and 7 from J; bases not matched to a gene: 6. CDR3 length equals 15 residues. CDR3 in DNA: TGCGCCAGCAGCCAAGATCTGAGGGAGGGGAATGAGCAGTTCTTC. Protein: CASSQDLREGNEQFF.

J is TRBJ2-7 and V is TRBV7-9, with a weak D call TRBD2 (5 bases). Germline lookup yields CDR1 SEHNR and CDR2 FQNEAQ (reference sequence). Trimming left V 5 bases short and J 4 bases short, with 21 bases between. This CDR3 contains 16 residues. CDR3 loop: CASSSVGSGQLYEQYF. The CDR3 nucleotides read TGTGCCAGCAGCAGTGTGGGGAGTGGTCAGCTATACGAGCAGTACTTC.

The rearrangement links TRBV7-8 to TRBJ1-2; D might be TRBD1 (5 bases). V gave up 4 bases and J gave up 5 bases, with 20 bases separating them. CDR1 is SGHVS and CDR2 is FQNEAQ in the germline V gene. This CDR3 has 16 amino acids. CDR3 residues: CASSSHTDARGYGYTF. CDR3 sequence (DNA): TGTGCCAGCAGCTCTCATACTGACGCGAGGGGTTATGGCTACACCTTC.

The V gene is TRBV18, the J gene TRBJ2-2; D gene ambiguous. Germline V CDR1 and CDR2: KGHSH, LQKENI. This CDR3 is built from 14 residues. With 3 bases removed from V and 1 base from J, the gap between germline ends came to 6 bases. The CDR3 DNA reads as TGTGCCAGCTCACCGACCAGGAACACCGGGGAGCTGTTTTTT. Translating gives CASSPTRNTGELFF.

The chain recombines TRBV14 with TRBJ1-6; D is unclear. This CDR3 spans 13 amino acids. Germline values: CDR1 SGHDN, CDR2 FVKESK. Trimming took 6 bases from V and 7 from J, leaving 10 bases between them. CDR3 loop: CASSRAGNSPLHF. The CDR3 DNA is TGTGCCAGCAGTAGGGCAGGAAATTCACCCCTCCACTTT.

The CDR3 reads CASSPEDRWTYEQYF. The CDR3 DNA is TGTGCCAGCTCACCAGAGGACAGGTGGACCTACGAGCAGTACTTC. The chain combines TRBV18 with TRBJ2-7, with 7 bases identical to TRBD1. Losses at the gene ends were 2 bases for V and 2 bases for J; bases not matched to a gene: 6. The V gene's germline CDR1 is KGHSH and CDR2 LQKENI. The CDR3 runs 15 residues.

This clone has more than one count but fewer than ten. V is TRBV9 and J is TRBJ1-2; TRBD1 aligns across 7 bases. The germline V gene encodes CDR1 SGDLS and CDR2 YYNGEE. This CDR3 contains 14 residues. J was trimmed by 8 bases and V by 7 bases; bases with no gene match: 14. DNA of the CDR3: TGTGCCAGCGGACCAGGGGGGAGATTAGTGGGCTACACCTTC. Its translation is CASGPGGRLVGYTF.

CDR3 in amino acids: CASASHQGLNQPQHF. Written as DNA, the CDR3 is TGTGCCAGCGCCAGTCATCAGGGTCTCAATCAGCCCCAGCATTTT. V is TRBV6-5 and J is TRBJ1-5; perhaps TRBD1 as D (5 bases). Per germline, CDR1 MNHEY and CDR2 SVGAGI. V lost 8 bases and J lost 3, with 17 bases in between. CDR3 size: 15 residues.

The chain carries TRBV3-1 (or the pseudogene TRBV3-2) and TRBJ2-2; D call uncertain. Germline lookup yields CDR1 LGHDT and CDR2 YNNKEL (reference sequence). The CDR3 has 17 amino acids. The germline V and J ends were trimmed by 0 bases and 0 bases, with 11 bases remaining between them. As DNA, the CDR3 is TGTGCCAGCAGCCAAGAACCAGGCCTAGCGAACACCGGGGAGCTGTTTTTT. Amino acid sequence: CASSQEPGLANTGELFF.

V is TRBV5-5 and J is TRBJ2-3; D is undetermined. Germline V CDR1 and CDR2: SGHKS, YYEKEE (reference sequence). Trimming cost V 1 base and J 4 bases, with 10 bases left between them. The CDR3 runs 14 residues. The CDR3 protein is CASSLRLDSDTQYF. The CDR3 DNA reads as TGTGCCAGCAGCTTGCGGTTAGACTCAGATACGCAGTATTTT.

In DNA form, the CDR3 reads TGTGCCAGCAGCCCCGGGACAGTACCTTACAATGAGCAGTTCTTC. Its translation is CASSPGTVPYNEQFF. This chain joins TRBV5-5 and TRBJ2-1; 7 bases map to TRBD1. This CDR3 is built from 15 residues. Trimming removed 4 bases from V and 4 bases from J; junction bases left unmatched: 8. Germline V gene lookup returns CDR1 SGHKS and CDR2 YYEKEE (reference sequence).

V and J are TRBV6-5 and TRBJ2-5; a possible D gene is TRBD1 (5 bases). In germline, CDR1 is MNHEY, CDR2 SVGAGI. Deletions cut 6 bases from V and 5 bases from J, with 13 bases between. CDR3 length: 13 amino acids. The CDR3 loop is CASRAGLAETQYF. For the CDR3, the DNA is TGTGCCAGCAGGGCAGGGCTCGCGGAGACCCAGTACTTC.

The table lists this clone with a few counts. The chain carries TRBV4-1 and TRBJ1-1; the match to TRBD1 covers 7 bases. The V gene's germline CDR1 is MGHRA and CDR2 YSYEKL. The CDR3 runs to 14 residues. Germline trimming cut 3 bases from V and 3 bases from J; bases unmatched to any gene: 4. CDR3 amino acids: CASSQETGYTEAFF. The CDR3, as DNA: TGCGCCAGCAGCCAGGAGACAGGGTACACTGAAGCTTTCTTT.

The chain combines TRBV5-1 with TRBJ2-7; perhaps TRBD2 as D (5 bases). The germline V and J ends were trimmed by 2 bases and 0 bases, with 9 bases remaining between them. Per the germline V gene, CDR1 is SGHRS and CDR2 is YFSETQ. The CDR3 covers 14 residues. The CDR3 bases are TGCGCCAGCAGCTTCGGGGTAAGCTCCTACGAGCAGTACTTC. This encodes CASSFGVSSYEQYF.

The V call is TRBV6-4, the J call TRBJ1-4; 8 bases fit TRBD1. J was trimmed by 0 bases and V by 4 bases; bases with no gene match: 16. Germline V gene lookup returns CDR1 MRHNA and CDR2 SNTAGT. The CDR3 loop spans 20 amino acids. Here the CDR3 DNA reads TGTGCCAGCAGTGTCGACTCCCGGGACAGGACGCTTGCAACTAATGAAAAACTGTTTTTT. As protein: CASSVDSRDRTLATNEKLFF.

This chain uses TRBV29-1 with TRBJ2-2, with D unresolved. V lost 7 bases, J lost 5 bases, and 20 bases lay in between. Germline CDR1 is SQVTM and CDR2 is ANQGSEA. CDR3 size: 15 residues. The CDR3 spells CSAVVGHLETGELFF. The CDR3 DNA reads as TGCAGCGCAGTTGTCGGCCACTTAGAAACCGGGGAGCTGTTTTTT.

In its sample, this clone was seen once. The chain is built from TRBV29-1 and TRBJ2-2; possible D gene TRBD1, 5 bases. This CDR3 has 14 amino acids. V shed 2 bases and J shed 5 bases, with 12 bases lying between them. Germline-derived CDR1 and CDR2 are SQVTM and ANQGSEA. This chain's CDR3 is CSVESREGTGELFF. CDR3 nucleotides: TGCAGCGTTGAATCCAGGGAAGGGACCGGGGAGCTGTTTTTT.

The sample holds one count of this clone. This chain connects TRBV7-2 to TRBJ1-1; no firm D call. Trimming stripped 4 bases from V and 0 bases from J, with 9 bases between. There are 14 residues in the CDR3. From germline, CDR1 is SGHTA and CDR2 FQGNSA. The CDR3 DNA reads as TGTGCCAGCAGCTACTCGACGGTGAACACTGAAGCTTTCTTT. This translates into CASSYSTVNTEAFF.

The J gene is TRBJ2-7, the V gene TRBV2; 7 positions agree with TRBD2. V shed 2 bases and J 5 bases; nucleotides not matched to a gene: 9. The CDR3 is 15 residues long. CDR1 and CDR2 from the germline V gene are SNHLY and FYNNEI. As DNA, the CDR3 is TGTGCCAGCAGTGAAAGGGGCGGGAGAAGAAACGAGCAGTACTTC. Translation: CASSERGGRRNEQYF.

This chain connects TRBV7-6 to TRBJ1-3; a weak D match, TRBD1 (5 bases). From germline, CDR1 is SGHVS and CDR2 FNYEAQ. Trimming removed 5 bases from V and 6 bases from J, with 14 bases in between. The length of the CDR3 is 14 residues. The CDR3 DNA reads TGTGCCAGCAGCCCGGACACCAGAATAAACACCATATATTTT. Encoded protein: CASSPDTRINTIYF.

This clone was found once. The chain recombines TRBV18 with TRBJ2-2, with D tentatively TRBD1 (5 bases). Trimming removed 0 bases from V and 1 base from J, with 6 bases in between. The germline V gene has CDR1 KGHSH and CDR2 LQKENI. CDR3 length: 15 amino acids. The CDR3 sequence: CASSPPTGNTGELFF. CDR3 coding DNA: TGTGCCAGCTCACCACCAACAGGGAACACCGGGGAGCTGTTTTTT.

This sequence joins TRBV19 and TRBJ1-5; unclear D gene. The ends were cut back, 6 bases at V and 4 bases at J, with 10 bases in the middle. Germline values: CDR1 LNHDA, CDR2 SQIVND (reference sequence). This CDR3 spans 13 amino acids. The DNA of the CDR3 is TGTGCCAGTAGAGACATCCAGAATCAGCCCCAGCATTTT. Translating it yields CASRDIQNQPQHF.

CDR3 loop: CASSSTRQGHYGYTF. The CDR3 region has the DNA TGTGCCAGCAGTTCAACCCGACAGGGGCACTATGGCTACACCTTC. The chain combines TRBV6-6 with TRBJ1-2, with 8 nucleotides matching TRBD1. Looked up from germline, CDR1 is MNHNY and CDR2 is SVGAGI (reference sequence). V lost 4 bases, J lost 3 bases, and 7 bases stayed unmatched. The length of the CDR3 is 15 residues.

The rearrangement uses TRBV13 and TRBJ2-6; weak D call: TRBD1 (5 bases). CDR1 and CDR2 (germline): PRHDT, FYEKMQ (reference sequence). This CDR3 contains 19 residues. Trimming cost V 5 bases and J 3 bases, with 23 bases left between them. This CDR3 is CASSESRWQGYDGANVLTF. The CDR3, as DNA: TGTGCCAGCAGCGAATCTAGGTGGCAGGGTTACGATGGGGCCAACGTCCTGACTTTC.

DNA for the CDR3: TGTGCCAGTAGTCCCCAGGGATACACAGATACGCAGTATTTT. Translated: CASSPQGYTDTQYF. The J gene is TRBJ2-3, the V gene TRBV19, with D possibly TRBD1 on 5 matching bases. V was shortened by 5 bases and J by 2 bases, with 11 bases between the two germline ends. The CDR3 consists of 14 residues. CDR1 LNHDA and CDR2 SQIVND come from the germline V gene (reference sequence). Full variable domain (missing parts from reference TRBV19 and TRBJ2-3): DGGITQSPKYLFRKEGQNVTLSCEQNLNHDAMYWYRQDPGQGLRLIYYSQIVNDFQKGDIAEGYSVSREKKESFPLTVTSAQKNPTAFYLCASSPQGYTDTQYFGPGTRLTVL.

The chain links TRBV9 to TRBJ2-7, with 7 bases that match TRBD1. Germline trimming cut 3 bases from V and 2 bases from J; bases unmatched to any gene: 5. The germline V gene has CDR1 SGDLS and CDR2 YYNGEE. The CDR3 loop spans 14 amino acids. For the CDR3, the DNA is TGTGCCAGCAGCGAGGACAGGCCCCCCTACGAGCAGTACTTC. It codes for CASSEDRPPYEQYF.